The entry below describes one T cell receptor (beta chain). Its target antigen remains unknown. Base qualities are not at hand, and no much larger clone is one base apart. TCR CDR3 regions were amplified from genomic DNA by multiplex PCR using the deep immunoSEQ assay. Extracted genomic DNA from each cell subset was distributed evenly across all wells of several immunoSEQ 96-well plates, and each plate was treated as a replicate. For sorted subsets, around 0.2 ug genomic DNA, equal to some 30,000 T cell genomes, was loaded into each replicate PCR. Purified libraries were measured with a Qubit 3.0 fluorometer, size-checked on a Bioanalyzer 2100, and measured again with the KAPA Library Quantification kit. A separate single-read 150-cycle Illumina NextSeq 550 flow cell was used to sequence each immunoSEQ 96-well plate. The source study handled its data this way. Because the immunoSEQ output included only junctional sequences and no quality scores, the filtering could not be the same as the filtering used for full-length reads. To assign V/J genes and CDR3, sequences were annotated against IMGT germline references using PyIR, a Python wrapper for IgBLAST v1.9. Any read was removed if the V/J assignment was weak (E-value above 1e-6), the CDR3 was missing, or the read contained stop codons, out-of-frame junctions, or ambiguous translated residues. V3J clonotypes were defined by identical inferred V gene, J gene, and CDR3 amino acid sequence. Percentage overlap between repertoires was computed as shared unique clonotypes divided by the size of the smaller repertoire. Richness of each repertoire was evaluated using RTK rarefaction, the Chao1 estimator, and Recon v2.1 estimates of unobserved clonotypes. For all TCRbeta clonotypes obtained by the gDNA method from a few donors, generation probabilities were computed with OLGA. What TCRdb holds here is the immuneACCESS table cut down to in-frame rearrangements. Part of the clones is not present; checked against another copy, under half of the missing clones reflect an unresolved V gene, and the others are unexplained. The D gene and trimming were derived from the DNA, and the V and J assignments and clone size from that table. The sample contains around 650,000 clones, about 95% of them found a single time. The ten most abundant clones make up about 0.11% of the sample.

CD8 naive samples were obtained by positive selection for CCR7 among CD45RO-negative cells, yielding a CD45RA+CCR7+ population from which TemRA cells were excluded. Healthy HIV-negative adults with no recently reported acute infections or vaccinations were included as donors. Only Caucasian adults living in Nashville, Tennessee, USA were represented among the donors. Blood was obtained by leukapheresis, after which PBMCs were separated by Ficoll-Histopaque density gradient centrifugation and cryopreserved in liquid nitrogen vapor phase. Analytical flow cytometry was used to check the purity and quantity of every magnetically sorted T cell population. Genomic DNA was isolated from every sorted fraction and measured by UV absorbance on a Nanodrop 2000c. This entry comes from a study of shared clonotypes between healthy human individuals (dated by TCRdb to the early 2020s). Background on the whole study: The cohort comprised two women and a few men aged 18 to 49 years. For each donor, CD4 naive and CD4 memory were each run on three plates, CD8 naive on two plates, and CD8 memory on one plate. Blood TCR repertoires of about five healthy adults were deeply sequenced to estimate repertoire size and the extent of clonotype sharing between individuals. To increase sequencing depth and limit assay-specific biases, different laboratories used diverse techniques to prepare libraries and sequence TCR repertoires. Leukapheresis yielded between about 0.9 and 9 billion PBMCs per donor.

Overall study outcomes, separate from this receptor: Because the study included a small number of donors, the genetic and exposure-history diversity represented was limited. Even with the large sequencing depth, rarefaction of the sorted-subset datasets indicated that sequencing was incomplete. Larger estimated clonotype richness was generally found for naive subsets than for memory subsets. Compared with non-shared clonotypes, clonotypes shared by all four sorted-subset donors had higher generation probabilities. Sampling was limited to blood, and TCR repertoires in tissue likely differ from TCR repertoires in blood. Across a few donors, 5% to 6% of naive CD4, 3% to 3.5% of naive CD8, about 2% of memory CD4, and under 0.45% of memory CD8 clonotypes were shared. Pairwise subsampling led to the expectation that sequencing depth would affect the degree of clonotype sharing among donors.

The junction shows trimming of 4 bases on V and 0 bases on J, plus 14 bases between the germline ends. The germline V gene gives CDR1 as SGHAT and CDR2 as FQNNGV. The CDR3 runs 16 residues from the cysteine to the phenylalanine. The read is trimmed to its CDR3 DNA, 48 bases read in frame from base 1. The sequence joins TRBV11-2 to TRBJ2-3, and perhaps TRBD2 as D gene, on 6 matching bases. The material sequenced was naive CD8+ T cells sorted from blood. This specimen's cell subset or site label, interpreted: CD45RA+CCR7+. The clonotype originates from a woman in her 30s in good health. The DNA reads TGTGCCAGCAGCTCCCCAGCGGGCCCCAGCACAGATACGCAGTATTTT. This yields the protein CASSSPAGPSTDTQYF. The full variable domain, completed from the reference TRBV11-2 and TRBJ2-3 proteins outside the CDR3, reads EAGVAQSPRYKIIEKRQSVAFWCNPISGHATLYWYQQILGQGPKLLIQFQNNGVVDDSQLPKDRFSAERLKGVDSTLKIQPAKLEDSAVYLCASSSPAGPSTDTQYFGPGTRLTVL.